The 14 T cell receptor beta chains given below trace back to one sample, sequenced in a study of response to subunit inactivated influenza vaccine. In TCRdb, the RT-PCR reads were re-called with MiXCR into one record per CDR3 protein. The table records hundreds of thousands of distinct CDR3 sequences, 25% of them present only once. Source: CD4+ T cells sorted from PBMCs, taken around 5 days after vaccination. The receptors come from a man aged 45-60 years who received an inactivated influenza vaccine.

The chain couples TRBV5-6 to TRBJ1-6; D gene unclear. Germline CDR1 and CDR2: SGHDT and YYEEEE. V shed 0 bases and J shed 9 bases, with 13 bases lying between them. The CDR3 is 15 amino acids. The CDR3, as DNA: TGTGCCAGCAGCTTGGACTCGGTCAAAAGTTCACCCCTCCACTTT. The encoded protein is CASSLDSVKSSPLHF.

V and J are TRBV28 and TRBJ1-1; D perhaps matches TRBD1 (5 bases). Germline V gene data show CDR1 as MDHEN and CDR2 as SYDVKM. Trimming shortened V by 10 bases and J by 7 bases, and 19 bases separated the two germline ends. The CDR3 spans 13 residues. The CDR3 bases are TGTGCCACCGTAGACGGGGGAAACCTTGAAGCTTTCTTT. Amino acids: CATVDGGNLEAFF.

This clonotype was counted between two and nine times. This sequence joins TRBV7-9 and TRBJ2-7, with 7 bases identical to TRBD1. Per germline, CDR1 SEHNR and CDR2 FQNEAQ (reference sequence). This CDR3 spans 15 amino acids. Losses at the gene ends were 2 bases for V and 5 bases for J; bases not matched to a gene: 9. CDR3 amino acids: CASSLIGTAGDEQYF. The CDR3 region has the DNA TGTGCCAGCAGCTTAATTGGGACAGCCGGGGACGAGCAGTACTTC.

The chain carries TRBV7-6 and TRBJ2-1; 8 nucleotides align to TRBD2. This CDR3 has 17 amino acids. The germline V gene encodes CDR1 SGHVS and CDR2 FNYEAQ. With V trimmed by 3 bases and J by 5 bases, 12 bases remained unmatched. The CDR3 spells CASSFLLSGRLDNEQFF. The CDR3 DNA reads TGTGCCAGCAGCTTTCTTTTGAGCGGGAGATTGGACAATGAGCAGTTCTTC.

In the case of this clonotype: The junction and the germline gene differ at one end; a read error may be behind it. The V gene is TRBV6-1, the J gene TRBJ2-7; D ambiguous. The CDR3 is made up of 12 amino acids. Germline V gene data show CDR1 as MNHNS and CDR2 as SASEGT. DNA for the CDR3: TGTGCCGGCAGTGAACTATCCTACGAGCAGTACTTC. As protein: CAGSELSYEQYF.

The chain has TRBV4-1 and TRBJ1-5; D might be TRBD1 (6 bases). The CDR3 runs to 18 residues. V was clipped by 2 bases and J by 0 bases, with 17 bases between them. From germline, CDR1 is MGHRA and CDR2 YSYEKL. CDR3 in amino acids: CASSQRDTKEYSNQPQHF. The CDR3 DNA sequence: TGCGCCAGCAGCCAAAGGGACACCAAAGAATATAGCAATCAGCCCCAGCATTTT.

CDR3: CASSYVPGHDNSGNTIYF. The CDR3 DNA reads TGTGCCAGCAGTTATGTCCCGGGACATGATAACTCTGGAAACACCATATATTTT. The rearrangement links TRBV5-5 to TRBJ1-3; tentative D call: TRBD1 (6 bases). With 5 bases removed from V and 0 bases from J, the gap between germline ends came to 21 bases. Germline values: CDR1 SGHKS, CDR2 YYEKEE (reference sequence). The CDR3 spans 18 residues. The variable domain in full, with the rest retrieved from reference TRBV5-5 and TRBJ1-3, is DAGVTQSPTHLIKTRGQQVTLRCSPISGHKSVSWYQQVLGQGPQFIFQYYEKEERGRGNFPDRFSARQFPNYSSELNVNALLLGDSALYLCASSYVPGHDNSGNTIYFGEGSWLTVV.

V is TRBV2 and J is TRBJ2-7; no firm D call. V lost 3 bases and J 4 bases, leaving 10 bases between the germline ends. This CDR3 comprises 13 residues. Germline values: CDR1 SNHLY, CDR2 FYNNEI. CDR3 sequence reads: CASSELTTYEQYF. The CDR3 bases are TGTGCCAGCAGTGAGTTAACGACTTACGAGCAGTACTTC.

This sequence joins TRBV2 and TRBJ2-1, with D hard to call. CDR1 and CDR2 (germline): SNHLY, FYNNEI. V lost 4 bases, J lost 7 bases, and 5 bases lay in between. The CDR3 contains 11 residues. The CDR3 region has the DNA TGTGCCAGCAGTGTACTGAATGAGCAGTTCTTC. It translates to CASSVLNEQFF.

The rearrangement uses TRBV12-3 or TRBV12-4 and TRBJ2-1, with D possibly being TRBD1 (5 bases). V was clipped by 10 bases and J by 7 bases, with 17 bases between them. The CDR3 has 13 amino acids. CDR3 nucleotide sequence: TGTGCCACCTCCGACCAGGGCAGGAATGAGCAGTTCTTC. Translated, it gives CATSDQGRNEQFF.

J is TRBJ1-2 and V is TRBV30; a weak D match, TRBD1 (5 bases). Germline-derived CDR1 and CDR2 are GTSNPN and SVGIG (reference sequence). The CDR3 consists of 12 residues. V gave up 3 bases and J gave up 7 bases, with 12 bases separating them. Here the CDR3 reads CAWSPGPAGYTF. CDR3 in DNA: TGTGCCTGGAGCCCGGGGCCCGCTGGCTACACCTTC.

The chain joins TRBV3-1 to TRBJ2-1; D gene uncertain. Germline V gene lookup returns CDR1 LGHDT and CDR2 YNNKEL (reference sequence). V was pared by 0 bases and J by 10 bases, with 7 bases between. This CDR3 comprises 12 residues. CDR3 in amino acids: CASSQDGAEQFF. DNA of the CDR3: TGTGCCAGCAGCCAAGATGGAGCGGAGCAGTTCTTC.

The V gene is TRBV7-8, the J gene TRBJ2-3; D might be TRBD2 (5 bases). CDR1 is SGHVS, CDR2 FQNEAQ, per germline. Trimming took off 5 bases at V and 2 bases at J, with 11 bases between the two ends. The CDR3 extends over 14 amino acids. In DNA form, the CDR3 reads TGTGCCAGCAGCCGCGGACTTACCACAGATACGCAGTATTTT. This gives the protein CASSRGLTTDTQYF.

The sample holds a few counts of this clonotype. V and J are TRBV29-1 and TRBJ2-2; D possibly corresponds to TRBD2 (6 bases). The V gene's germline CDR1 is SQVTM and CDR2 ANQGSEA. Trimming pared 4 bases from V and 7 bases from J, leaving 16 bases between. CDR3 length equals 14 residues. CDR3 residues: CSVGWSHSGGELFF. CDR3 sequence (DNA): TGCAGCGTTGGTTGGAGTCATAGCGGCGGGGAGCTGTTTTTT.